The rows below give T cell receptor beta chains drawn from one sample of a study of T-cell memory formation after mild COVID-19. TCRdb passed the 5' RACE reads through MiXCR, listing each CDR3 protein once. The sample records 150,000 to 200,000 distinct CDR3 sequences, about 21% being singletons. The specimen was PBMCs or a T cell subset sorted from them (not recorded which). All receptors come from an adult woman who had mild COVID-19 (a few samples of this study predate the infection). Cell type and time point are not known. The CDR3 runs from the conserved cysteine through the conserved F or W. Fields, in order: clone size, D gene, J gene, V gene, CDR3 DNA, CDR3 protein. A D gene is named only where the DNA matches it firmly. Clone size is stated in some rows and not others, as once, few, many or a class when expanded.

abundance: few; d_gene: -; j_gene: TRBJ1-1; v_gene: TRBV20-1; CDR3nt: TGCAGTGCTAGAGACGTTCCAGGGCTGATTGCTGAAGCTTTCTTT; CDR3aa: CSARDVPGLIAEAFF
abundance: few; d_gene: -; j_gene: TRBJ2-7; v_gene: TRBV4-2; CDR3nt: TGTGCCAGCAGCCAAGATATGGGGGTTTCCTACGAGCAGTACTTC; CDR3aa: CASSQDMGVSYEQYF
abundance: few; d_gene: -; j_gene: TRBJ2-7; v_gene: TRBV7-2; CDR3nt: TGTGCCAGCAGCTTATCCCGATCCTCTTCCTACGAGCAGTACTTC; CDR3aa: CASSLSRSSSYEQYF
abundance: -; d_gene: TRBD1; j_gene: TRBJ2-4; v_gene: TRBV4-1; CDR3nt: TGCGCCAGCAGCCCTTGGACAGGGGATAACATTCAGTACTTC; CDR3aa: CASSPWTGDNIQYF
abundance: once; d_gene: -; j_gene: TRBJ2-5; v_gene: TRBV9; CDR3nt: TGTGCCAGCAGCGGTGGGGGGGACACGTTCTTTGGAGAGACCCAGTACTTC; CDR3aa: CASSGGGDTFFGETQYF
abundance: -; d_gene: -; j_gene: TRBJ2-1; v_gene: TRBV9; CDR3nt: TGTGCCAGCAGCGTAGAAGGGCGCACGGGCCATGAGCAGTTCTTC; CDR3aa: CASSVEGRTGHEQFF
abundance: -; d_gene: -; j_gene: TRBJ2-3; v_gene: TRBV20-1; CDR3nt: TGCAGTGCTAGTTCCCGGGAGTGGGGCACAGATACGCAGTATTTT; CDR3aa: CSASSREWGTDTQYF
abundance: -; d_gene: TRBD2; j_gene: TRBJ2-7; v_gene: TRBV9; CDR3nt: TGTGCCAGCAGCGTAGCTACGGGACTAGCGAACGAGCAGTACTTC; CDR3aa: CASSVATGLANEQYF
abundance: -; d_gene: -; j_gene: TRBJ1-2; v_gene: TRBV7-9; CDR3nt: TGTGCCAGCAGCTTAGTTGGTGCCAGACAGAACTATGGCTACACCTTC; CDR3aa: CASSLVGARQNYGYTF
abundance: -; d_gene: -; j_gene: TRBJ1-2; v_gene: TRBV29-1; CDR3nt: TGCAGCGTTGAACCTGGGGATGCTGGCTACACCTTC; CDR3aa: CSVEPGDAGYTF
abundance: few; d_gene: -; j_gene: TRBJ2-1; v_gene: TRBV3-1; CDR3nt: TGTGCCAGCAGCGAAACTTATGAGCAGTTCTTC; CDR3aa: CASSETYEQFF
abundance: -; d_gene: TRBD2; j_gene: TRBJ2-1; v_gene: TRBV6-6; CDR3nt: TGTGCCAGCAGCGGACTAGTCCCGGCCAATGAGCAGTTCTTC; CDR3aa: CASSGLVPANEQFF
abundance: -; d_gene: -; j_gene: TRBJ2-3; v_gene: TRBV27; CDR3nt: TGTGCCAGCAGTTTATCCAGCGCAGATACGCAGTATTTT; CDR3aa: CASSLSSADTQYF
abundance: few; d_gene: TRBD2; j_gene: TRBJ2-7; v_gene: TRBV6-1; CDR3nt: TGTGCCAGCAGCGACCGGACTAGTGGATCCTACGAGCAGTACTTC; CDR3aa: CASSDRTSGSYEQYF
abundance: -; d_gene: -; j_gene: TRBJ2-2; v_gene: TRBV12-3/TRBV12-4; CDR3nt: TGTGCCAGCAGTCAGACAGGAGAAAACACCGGGGAGCTGTTTTTT; CDR3aa: CASSQTGENTGELFF
abundance: once; d_gene: -; j_gene: TRBJ1-1; v_gene: TRBV14; CDR3nt: TGTGCCAGCAGCCAAGTATTGGCGGGGGACACTGAAGCTTTCTTT; CDR3aa: CASSQVLAGDTEAFF
abundance: few; d_gene: -; j_gene: TRBJ2-7; v_gene: TRBV15; CDR3nt: TGTGCCACCAGCAGAGGCCTTCCGGGGACAAGGAGCTCCTACGAGCAGTACTTC; CDR3aa: CATSRGLPGTRSSYEQYF
abundance: few; d_gene: -; j_gene: TRBJ2-7; v_gene: TRBV6-2/TRBV6-3; CDR3nt: TGTGCCACAGGACCCTACGAGCAGTACTTC; CDR3aa: CATGPYEQYF
abundance: -; d_gene: TRBD2; j_gene: TRBJ2-2; v_gene: TRBV6-1; CDR3nt: TGTGCCAGCAGTCCCTGGCGGGAGTCCCCCGGGGAGCTGTTTTTT; CDR3aa: CASSPWRESPGELFF
abundance: -; d_gene: -; j_gene: TRBJ2-1; v_gene: TRBV29-1; CDR3nt: TGCAGCGTTTCGTTCAGGGGAGGGCATGAGCAGTTCTTC; CDR3aa: CSVSFRGGHEQFF
abundance: few; d_gene: TRBD2; j_gene: TRBJ2-7; v_gene: TRBV29-1; CDR3nt: TGCAGCGTCCGGGGGGGGGCGAAGACTTCCTACGAGCAGTACTTC; CDR3aa: CSVRGGAKTSYEQYF
abundance: -; d_gene: -; j_gene: TRBJ2-7; v_gene: TRBV12-3/TRBV12-4; CDR3nt: TGTGCCAGCACCCCTGACTCAGTTAGCGAGCAGTACTTC; CDR3aa: CASTPDSVSEQYF
abundance: once; d_gene: -; j_gene: TRBJ1-1; v_gene: TRBV7-9; CDR3nt: TGTGCCAGCAGCTTAGCCGGGGGTGAAGCTTTATTT; CDR3aa: CASSLAGGEALF
abundance: few; d_gene: TRBD1; j_gene: TRBJ1-2; v_gene: TRBV4-1; CDR3nt: TGCGCCAGCAGCCATCCTCTTCGGACAGGGAATGGCTACACCTTC; CDR3aa: CASSHPLRTGNGYTF
abundance: many; d_gene: -; j_gene: TRBJ2-1; v_gene: TRBV19; CDR3nt: TGTGCCAGTAGTATAGTGGGATTGGGCAATGAGCAGTTCTTC; CDR3aa: CASSIVGLGNEQFF
abundance: -; d_gene: -; j_gene: TRBJ2-1; v_gene: TRBV4-3; CDR3nt: TGCGCCAGCAGCCACGAAACCGACACCCTCTCCTACAATGAGCAGTTCTTC; CDR3aa: CASSHETDTLSYNEQFF
abundance: -; d_gene: -; j_gene: TRBJ2-5; v_gene: TRBV27; CDR3nt: TGTGCCAGCAGCACGGGGACCGGTGAGACCCAGTACTTC; CDR3aa: CASSTGTGETQYF
abundance: -; d_gene: -; j_gene: TRBJ1-2; v_gene: TRBV4-1; CDR3nt: TGCGCCAGCAGCCAAGATTGGAGTTCTAACTATGGCTACACCTTC; CDR3aa: CASSQDWSSNYGYTF
abundance: few; d_gene: -; j_gene: TRBJ2-7; v_gene: TRBV29-1; CDR3nt: TGCAGCGCCTTGGGGGGTAGCTCCTACGAGCAGTACTTC; CDR3aa: CSALGGSSYEQYF
abundance: -; d_gene: -; j_gene: TRBJ2-1; v_gene: TRBV9; CDR3nt: TGTGCCAGCAGCGCGATGGACACCATCTCGGGTGAGCAGTTCTTC; CDR3aa: CASSAMDTISGEQFF
abundance: -; d_gene: -; j_gene: TRBJ2-7; v_gene: TRBV6-2/TRBV6-3; CDR3nt: TGTGCCAGCAGTTACCTCGGTCGGGACGGGGACGAGCAGTACTTC; CDR3aa: CASSYLGRDGDEQYF
abundance: -; d_gene: TRBD2; j_gene: TRBJ2-1; v_gene: TRBV6-2/TRBV6-3; CDR3nt: TGTGCCAGCAGGTCGGGACTACTAGGATACAATGAGCAGTTCTTC; CDR3aa: CASRSGLLGYNEQFF
abundance: few; d_gene: TRBD1; j_gene: TRBJ1-2; v_gene: TRBV7-9; CDR3nt: TGTGCCAGCAGCTTAACGACAGGGGGACGGCAAAACTATGGCTACACCTTC; CDR3aa: CASSLTTGGRQNYGYTF
abundance: -; d_gene: -; j_gene: TRBJ1-2; v_gene: TRBV30; CDR3nt: TGTGCCTGGAGTGTCCCCCGGGTGCAGCGGGGGGCGTATGGCTACACCTTC; CDR3aa: CAWSVPRVQRGAYGYTF
abundance: -; d_gene: TRBD2; j_gene: TRBJ2-1; v_gene: TRBV15; CDR3nt: TGTGCCACCCGTTCGGGCGGGAGCCGCTCCTACAATGAGCAGTTCTTC; CDR3aa: CATRSGGSRSYNEQFF
abundance: -; d_gene: -; j_gene: TRBJ2-1; v_gene: TRBV9; CDR3nt: TGTGCCAGCAGCGCCGGGGTCAATGAGCAGTTCTTC; CDR3aa: CASSAGVNEQFF
abundance: few; d_gene: TRBD2; j_gene: TRBJ2-7; v_gene: TRBV5-8; CDR3nt: TGTGCCAGCAGCCGGACTAGGGGAACCTACGAGCAGTACTTC; CDR3aa: CASSRTRGTYEQYF
abundance: once; d_gene: -; j_gene: TRBJ1-5; v_gene: TRBV7-7; CDR3nt: TGTGCCAGCAGCCTCGATCAGGGTCAGCCCCAGCATTTT; CDR3aa: CASSLDQGQPQHF
abundance: -; d_gene: TRBD1; j_gene: TRBJ1-2; v_gene: TRBV6-6; CDR3nt: TGTGCCAGCAGCCCCGGGACAGGGCTAAATGGCTACACCTTC; CDR3aa: CASSPGTGLNGYTF
abundance: few; d_gene: -; j_gene: TRBJ2-1; v_gene: TRBV12-3/TRBV12-4; CDR3nt: TGTGCCAGCAGTGGGGACCGCAATGAGCAGTTCTTC; CDR3aa: CASSGDRNEQFF
abundance: -; d_gene: -; j_gene: TRBJ2-7; v_gene: TRBV19; CDR3nt: TGTGCCAGTAGTACCGCTCTAGCGCTACGAGCCGAGCAGTACTTC; CDR3aa: CASSTALALRAEQYF